The source of this T cell receptor beta chain is a study of T cell changes during pregnancy in multiple sclerosis. V gave up 0 bases and J gave up 4 bases; unmatched junction bases: 10. This CDR3 region has 18 residues. Germline V gene data show CDR1 as SGDLS and CDR2 as YYNGEE. Generated by immunoSEQ multiplex PCR, the TCRdb table keeps only in-frame clones and is missing some. The repertoire consists of 75,000 to 90,000 clones, with approximately 92% occurring once and the leading ten covering roughly 0.21%. This chain uses TRBV9 with TRBJ2-6; 7 bases map to TRBD1. The clonotype was recovered from a female donor with multiple sclerosis, enrolled in a pregnancy study. The input for sequencing was CD4+ T cells from peripheral blood mononuclear cells, taken before pregnancy. CDR3 region: CASSVGTGPVSGANVLTF. Here the CDR3 DNA reads TGTGCCAGCAGCGTAGGGACAGGACCCGTTTCGGGGGCCAACGTCCTGACTTTC.